What follows is one TCR beta chain and its context. This clonotype was seen a few times. Its antigen remains unidentified. Base-call qualities are not available, and no considerably larger clone is one nucleotide away. The CDR3 starts with the cysteine, ends with the phenylalanine, and has 15 residues. CDR3 DNA is the only sequence kept; it has 45 bases, read in frame from the first base. V is pared back by 2 bases and J by 1 base, with 9 bases lying between the germline termini. Reading the germline V gene gives CDR1 MNHEY and CDR2 SVGEGT. The entry originates in a study of blood T cells in healthy people across ages (dated by TCRdb to between 2014 and 2017). In the study overall: In model experiments, template switching captured roughly one uniquely barcoded TCR beta cDNA molecule for every two T cells. The study measured age-related changes in TCR beta repertoire diversity using deep sequencing normalized with unique cDNA molecular identifiers. Four age groups were formed from the donors: young (average around 15 years), middle-aged (approximately 40), aged (more than 55) and long-lived (around 82). To avoid experimental bias, donors of different ages were distributed randomly across sequencing lanes. The study analyzed two additional independent replicas of 1 million unique cDNA reads from the same blood draw for two donors, one aged 18 to 29 and one aged 80 or older. Paper-wide results and their limitations: The CMV infection status of donors was not known, potentially confounding age-related changes in expanded clonotypes. Estimates of total diversity based on one million sequenced T cells were regarded as lower bounds and as underestimates. Compared with the aged group, the long-lived group had more naive CD4+ T cells, fewer expanded clones and increased TCR diversity, suggesting age selection. Observed TCR beta diversity per million T cells fell roughly linearly with age, and a significant reduction was already apparent by age around 40. Bulk unsorted PBMC profiling prevented conclusive comparison of naive and antigen-experienced compartments. The percentage of naive T cells measured by flow cytometry correlated strongly with observed TCR beta diversity.

Systemically healthy Caucasian individuals from Russia, around 38 in total and aged about 6 to 100 years, were included as donors. Each donor gave about 11 milliliters of peripheral blood, drawn into EDTA-treated Vacutainer tubes. Ficoll-Paque density-gradient centrifugation was used to isolate PBMCs, with at least 6.5 million per sample. Trizol reagent was used to extract total RNA from the PBMCs, yielding at least 5.5 micrograms per sample. The percentages of naive CD45RAhigh/CD27high T cells were determined by flow cytometry on a PBMC aliquot from every donor. Receptors were amplified or captured by 5' RACE. The listed sequencing device is Illumina HiSeq 2500. The second PCR ran for roughly 7 to 12 cycles and used a J-beta primer mix along with a sample-barcoded 5' primer. A template-switch 5' adaptor carrying 12 random nucleotides introduced a unique molecular identifier onto each TCR beta cDNA molecule. At least 3 million CDR3-containing paired-end reads were obtained from each sample. First-strand cDNA was synthesized from all RNA with the Mint cDNA synthesis kit, primed by a TRBC-specific oligonucleotide. After uracil-DNA glycosylase treatment, a first 18-cycle PCR used universal primers M1SS and BC2_uni_R on all cDNA. The paper's processing steps were these. Each sample was normalized by randomly selecting 1 million high-quality reads, each carrying a distinct molecular identifier. Instead of being binned into consensus sequences, reads with shared molecular identifiers were discarded. CDR3 identification, clonotype clustering and error correction used MiTCR with a Q25 quality threshold and the strictest error-elimination algorithm. A nonparametric unseen species model using Euler transformation provided a lower-bound estimate of total TCR beta diversity. TCRdb redid the processing of the public reads, applying fastp at Q25 and MiXCR, and retained in-frame beta chains. Rows with one shared CDR3 protein collapse into an entry with the most common genes and DNA. TCRdb, rather than the study authors, made the V and J calls. Across this sample there are about 1.8 million distinct CDR3 sequences, with 40% to 55% seen only once. The ten top clones hold around 2.1% of the sample.

The receptor was derived from a woman between 40 and 50 years old in good health. The sequencing sample was made of blood. The chain links TRBV6-2 or TRBV6-3 with TRBJ2-1, with the D gene not clear enough to name. The CDR3 region: CASSYTEGSYNEQFF. The sequenced DNA: TGTGCCAGCAGTTACACGGAAGGATCCTACAATGAGCAGTTCTTC.